This T cell receptor (beta chain) comes out of a study of shared clonotypes between healthy human individuals. General observations from the study: Naive subsets usually exceeded memory subsets in estimated richness.

The assay used deep level. Generated by immunoSEQ multiplex PCR, the TCRdb table keeps only in-frame clones and is missing some. The sample consists of fewer than 3 million clones, around 92% of them appearing once. The table lists this clone with a count of one. Its antigen is as yet unknown. This sample also contains other DNA sequences that code for the same CDR3. The germline V gene has CDR1 KGHSH and CDR2 LQKENI. The CDR3 has 14 residues. V was shortened by 3 bases and J by 0 bases, with 7 bases between the two germline ends. The source material was naive CD4+ T cells from PBMCs. Subset meaning: CD45RA+ positively selected. This receptor was identified in a man between 18 and 35 years old in good health. Some clones in this sample may be carry-over from other donors' samples. The J gene is TRBJ2-3, the V gene TRBV18; D is uncertain. CDR3 protein: CASSPSPSTDTQYF. The CDR3 DNA reads TGTGCCAGCTCACCCTCTCCAAGCACAGATACGCAGTATTTT.